These 3 T cell receptor beta chains were sequenced from one sample in a study of technical replicates of blood from a handful of donors. Assay: immunoSEQ multiplex PCR; the TCRdb copy retains only in-frame clones and omits some. The sample includes about 89,000 clones, roughly 93% of them seen just once. Source material: T cells isolated from PBMCs. The receptors were sampled from a human donor in good health.

The gene calls are TRBV15 and TRBJ1-4; the D gene is possibly TRBD1 (5 bases). Germline V CDR1 and CDR2: LNHNV, YYDKDF (reference sequence). V shed 0 bases and J shed 8 bases, with 13 bases lying between them. The CDR3 covers 15 residues. The CDR3 here is CATSRDRLGGEKLFF. In nucleotides, the CDR3 is TGTGCCACCAGCAGAGACCGCCTTGGGGGGGAAAAACTGTTTTTT.

The V and J genes are TRBV19 and TRBJ2-5; D remains ambiguous. Trimming left V 3 bases short and J 5 bases short, with 10 bases between. The germline V gene encodes CDR1 LNHDA and CDR2 SQIVND (reference sequence). The CDR3 loop spans 13 amino acids. The CDR3 reads CASSIAFRETQYF. The CDR3 DNA reads as TGTGCCAGTAGTATCGCATTCAGGGAGACCCAGTACTTC. Full variable domain (outside the CDR3, taken from reference TRBV19 and TRBJ2-5): DGGITQSPKYLFRKEGQNVTLSCEQNLNHDAMYWYRQDPGQGLRLIYYSQIVNDFQKGDIAEGYSVSREKKESFPLTVTSAQKNPTAFYLCASSIAFRETQYFGPGTRLLVL.

The rearrangement uses TRBV27 and TRBJ2-7, with 8 bases matching TRBD2. The CDR3 has 14 amino acids. The trim removed 4 bases at V and 0 bases at J, leaving 2 bases unmatched. Germline V CDR1 and CDR2: MNHEY, SMNVEV (reference sequence). Written as DNA, the CDR3 is TGTGCCAGCAGTTGGCGGGGGGACTCCTACGAGCAGTACTTC. It codes for CASSWRGDSYEQYF.